Following are 21 T cell receptor beta chains from one sample sequenced in a study of blood T cell repertoires in COVID-19. Profiling relied on immunoSEQ multiplex PCR, and the TCRdb table lists in-frame clones only, not all of them. The table has about 210,000 clones, approximately 80% seen once; the top ten hold 8% to 11%. Sequencing used peripheral blood. The source is a woman of 80 years or more with COVID-19, enrolled during active disease.

Comment on this clone: Germline and junction disagree at one end, which may indicate a read error. V is TRBV10-3 and J is TRBJ1-6; no definite D call. This CDR3 is 15 amino acids long. Germline CDR1 and CDR2: ENHRY and SYGVKD. The CDR3 DNA is TGTGCCATCAATGAGGAGAGCTCCTATAATTCACCCCTCCACTTT. Translation gives CAINEESSYNSPLHF.

J is TRBJ2-5 and V is TRBV3-1 (or the pseudogene TRBV3-2); tentatively, D is TRBD2 (8 bases). CDR1 LGHDT and CDR2 YNNKEL come from the germline V gene (reference sequence). This CDR3 region has 13 residues. CDR3 nucleotide sequence: TGTGGCGCAGGGGGGACTAGTGGGGAGACCCAGTACTTC. Protein sequence: CGAGGTSGETQYF.

The chain is built from TRBV29-1 and TRBJ1-4, with D possibly being TRBD1 (5 bases). Germline CDR1 and CDR2: SQVTM and ANQGSEA. The V end was cut by 3 bases, the J end by 4 bases, with 12 bases between. The CDR3 has 14 amino acids. The CDR3: CSVDMTVHNEKLFF. CDR3 sequence (DNA): TGCAGCGTTGACATGACAGTACATAATGAAAAACTGTTTTTT.

The V gene is TRBV19, the J gene TRBJ2-5; maybe TRBD2 (6 bases). V shed 3 bases and J shed 4 bases, with 15 bases lying between them. From germline, CDR1 is LNHDA and CDR2 SQIVND (reference sequence). This CDR3 is 15 amino acids long. The CDR3 nucleotides read TGTGCCAGTAGTATGAGGGAGGCGGGTCTAGAGACCCAGTACTTC. Amino acid sequence: CASSMREAGLETQYF. Based on the CDR3 plus reference TRBV19 and TRBJ2-5, the full variable domain is DGGITQSPKYLFRKEGQNVTLSCEQNLNHDAMYWYRQDPGQGLRLIYYSQIVNDFQKGDIAEGYSVSREKKESFPLTVTSAQKNPTAFYLCASSMREAGLETQYFGPGTRLLVL.

The chain links TRBV19 to TRBJ2-3, with 7 bases fitting TRBD1. Germline V gene data show CDR1 as LNHDA and CDR2 as SQIVND (reference sequence). CDR3 length equals 15 residues. Trimming cost V 6 bases and J 0 bases; bases outside gene matches: 6. The CDR3 spells CASSPGTASTDTQYF. The CDR3 DNA is TGTGCCAGTAGCCCGGGGACAGCTAGCACAGATACGCAGTATTTT.

This clone was observed once. The V and J genes are TRBV6-6 and TRBJ2-7; D is possibly TRBD1 (5 bases). Germline lookup yields CDR1 MNHNY and CDR2 SVGAGI (reference sequence). Trimming removed 2 bases from V and 4 bases from J, with 9 bases in between. The CDR3 contains 13 residues. CDR3 nucleotides: TGTGCCAGCAGTTACGGGGCCCGATACGAGCAGTACGTC. Amino acid sequence: CASSYGARYEQYV.

The chain links TRBV7-2 to TRBJ1-5, with 9 bases that match TRBD1. CDR3 length: 17 residues. V shed 3 bases and J 3 bases; nucleotides not matched to a gene: 9. Germline CDR1 is SGHTA and CDR2 is FQGNSA. CDR3 nucleotide sequence: TGTGCCAGCAGCTTGGGCCGGACAGGGGTCAACAATCAGCCCCAGCATTTT. Translating gives CASSLGRTGVNNQPQHF.

This clone was detected once. V is TRBV18 and J is TRBJ2-1; TRBD2 matches at 7 bases. Germline V CDR1 and CDR2: KGHSH, LQKENI. J was trimmed by 0 bases and V by 6 bases; bases with no gene match: 8. The CDR3 is 16 residues long. DNA of the CDR3: TGTGCCAGCTCCCCAATCCTAGCGGCCTCCTACAATGAGCAGTTCTTC. Amino acids: CASSPILAASYNEQFF.

The genes are TRBV6-2 or TRBV6-3 and TRBJ1-5; 9 nucleotides match TRBD1. This CDR3 contains 17 residues. Germline V gene data show CDR1 as MNHEY and CDR2 as SVGEGT. V was clipped by 6 bases and J by 2 bases; unmatched bases: 11. The CDR3 here is CASSTGQGNLGNQPQHF. CDR3 coding DNA: TGTGCCAGCAGCACGGGACAGGGAAATTTAGGCAATCAGCCCCAGCATTTT.

This clone was seen just once. This same CDR3 is encoded by further DNA sequences in the sample. The chain combines TRBV10-3 with TRBJ1-1, with D possibly being TRBD1 (6 bases). V was cut by 4 bases and J by 1 base, with 7 bases left in between. The CDR3 runs to 13 residues. CDR1 ENHRY and CDR2 SYGVKD come from the germline V gene. The CDR3 is CAISGTANTEAFF. In nucleotides, the CDR3 is TGTGCCATCAGTGGGACAGCGAACACTGAAGCTTTCTTT.

The J gene is TRBJ2-5, the V gene TRBV12-3 or TRBV12-4, with D hard to call. The V end was cut by 3 bases, the J end by 4 bases, with 3 bases between. The CDR3 is made up of 11 amino acids. CDR3 loop: CASSLRETQYF. The CDR3, as DNA: TGTGCCAGCAGTTTGAGAGAGACCCAGTACTTC.

The chain uses TRBV7-9 and TRBJ1-1; D may be TRBD1 (5 bases). Trimming shortened V by 6 bases and J by 7 bases, and 12 bases separated the two germline ends. The germline CDR1 and CDR2 sequences are SEHNR and FQNEAQ (reference sequence). The CDR3 runs to 12 residues. Here the CDR3 DNA reads TGTGCCAGCAGAAACGCCGGGGGTGAAGCTTTCTTT. Translating it yields CASRNAGGEAFF.

V is TRBV10-3 and J is TRBJ2-3, with 10 bases that match TRBD2. The trim removed 9 bases at V and 4 bases at J, leaving 7 bases unmatched. The CDR3 consists of 14 residues. Germline V lookup: CDR1 ENHRY, CDR2 SYGVKD. The CDR3 loop is CAISSGGFPDTQYF. Written as DNA, the CDR3 is TGTGCCATAAGTAGCGGGGGGTTCCCAGATACGCAGTATTTT.

The rearrangement joins TRBV24-1 to TRBJ1-5, with TRBD1 matching 7 bases. Germline V CDR1 and CDR2: KGHDR, SFDVKD. The junction had 5 bases not matched to a gene; V was cut back by 7 bases and J by 0 bases. The CDR3 extends over 15 amino acids. The CDR3 region has the DNA TGTGCCACCAGCCGGACAGGTGGTAGCAATCAGCCCCAGCATTTT. The encoded protein is CATSRTGGSNQPQHF.

V gene TRBV6-2 or TRBV6-3 combines with J gene TRBJ2-3, with 13 bases lining up with TRBD2. The CDR3 loop spans 18 amino acids. The V gene end was trimmed by 2 bases and the J gene end by 4 bases; junction bases not matched to a gene: 9. CDR1 is MNHEY and CDR2 is SVGEGT in the germline V gene. The DNA for the CDR3 is TGTGCCAGCAGTTACCCCAGGACTAGCGGGGGTCCCGCAGATACGCAGTATTTT. Translated: CASSYPRTSGGPADTQYF.

The chain employs TRBV2 and TRBJ2-7, with 11 positions matching TRBD1. The CDR3 sequence is 14 residues long. J lost 3 bases, V lost 6 bases, and 4 bases had no gene match. CDR1 and CDR2 (germline): SNHLY, FYNNEI. The CDR3 nucleotides are TGTGCCAGCAGCTCCGGGACAGGGGGCTACGAGCAGTACGTC. Amino acid sequence: CASSSGTGGYEQYV.

The CDR3 loop reads CASSPIPGQTSGNTIYF. Here the CDR3 DNA reads TGCGCCAGCAGCCCTATACCGGGACAGACTTCTGGAAACACCATATATTTT. V and J are TRBV5-1 and TRBJ1-3; 7 bases map to TRBD1. Germline V gene sequence: CDR1 SGHRS, CDR2 YFSETQ. The CDR3 is made up of 17 amino acids. The trim removed 4 bases at V and 1 base at J, leaving 11 bases unmatched.

The J gene is TRBJ1-5, the V gene TRBV28, with TRBD1 identical over 9 bases. CDR1 is MDHEN and CDR2 is SYDVKM in the germline V gene. V trimming: 3 bases; J trimming: 6 bases; junction bases outside the gene matches: 3. This CDR3 comprises 14 residues. DNA of the CDR3: TGTGCCAGCAGTTTGGGGACAGGGAGTCAGCCCCAGCATTTT. This encodes CASSLGTGSQPQHF.

The V gene is TRBV23-1, the J gene TRBJ1-3; a possible D gene is TRBD1 (6 bases). TRBV23-1 is an ORF, with its function uncertain. The CDR3 loop spans 17 amino acids. Trimming took 3 bases from V and 0 from J, leaving 15 bases between them. Written as DNA, the CDR3 is TGCGCCAGCAGTCAGTCCCAACAGGGCCACTCTGGAAACACCATATATTTT. This codes for CASSQSQQGHSGNTIYF.

The gene calls are TRBV7-9 and TRBJ2-3; 7 nucleotides match TRBD1. The CDR3 has 15 residues. Unmatched junction bases numbered 6, after V lost 1 base and J lost 5 bases. CDR1 and CDR2 (germline): SEHNR, FQNEAQ (reference sequence). For the CDR3, the DNA is TGTGCCAGCAGCTTAGGACAGGGAATCAGAGATACGCAGTATTTT. This translates into CASSLGQGIRDTQYF.

V and J are TRBV6-4 and TRBJ1-2; unclear D gene. The V end was cut by 5 bases, the J end by 5 bases, with 12 bases between. Germline lookup yields CDR1 MRHNA and CDR2 SNTAGT. The CDR3 has 13 residues. This chain's CDR3 is CASSPEGAYGYTF. CDR3 sequence (DNA): TGTGCCAGCAGTCCTGAGGGAGCATATGGCTACACCTTC.